The entry below gives a single TCR beta chain sequence along with its context. The antigen is not known. The CDR3 consists of 18 residues. J was trimmed by 1 base and V by 2 bases; bases with no gene match: 8. Germline-derived CDR1 and CDR2 are SGHDT and YYEEEE. The sample belongs to a study of cytomegalovirus exposure and HLA in healthy donors. General study findings and limits: It emerged from a later analysis that several of the most significant clusters appeared to be linked to common viral pathogens. The study flagged approximately 180 TCR beta chains as cytomegalovirus-associated. A highly shared variant cluster was judged a likely technical artifact.

PCR primers comprised 60 Vbeta and 13 Jbeta primers. The method was immunoSEQ multiplex PCR; TCRdb's version includes in-frame clones alone and lacks a portion of them. This listing includes roughly 100,000 clones. The specimen was PBMCs. The rearrangement joins TRBV5-6 to TRBJ2-2, with 10 bases identical to TRBD2. The TCR originated in a man in his forties in good health and CMV-seronegative. The CDR3 nucleotides are TGTGCCAGCAGCTTAGGACTAGCGGATGATTGGAACACCGGGGAGCTGTTTTTT. It is translated as CASSLGLADDWNTGELFF.